Shown below are 23 T cell receptor beta chains from a single sample sequenced in a study of spatial heterogeneity in lung cancer. Study outcomes and limitations: Tracking of tumor mutation counts was seen in expanded intratumoral alpha and beta TCR counts.

Time point of the sample: sample taken at primary tumor resection. TCRdb re-called the 5' RACE reads through MiXCR, storing one row per CDR3 protein. The table records 24,000 or so distinct CDR3 sequences, 8.8% of them present only once. These receptors' antigens are unknown. The material was lung tumor tissue, obtained at surgery. These receptors were obtained from a male donor with early-stage non-small cell lung cancer.

By sample share, this clonotype is medium-sized. This chain connects TRBV3-1 to TRBJ2-1; D is unclear. The CDR3 is made up of 11 amino acids. Trimming removed 3 bases from V and 6 bases from J, with 3 bases in between. The germline CDR1 and CDR2 sequences are LGHDT and YNNKEL (reference sequence). CDR3: CASSHVNEQFF. CDR3 coding DNA: TGTGCCAGCAGCCATGTCAATGAGCAGTTCTTC.

This clonotype was counted between two and nine times. The chain employs TRBV29-1 and TRBJ2-1; D ambiguous. V lost 2 bases, J lost 3 bases, and 2 bases lay in between. This CDR3 region has 11 residues. Per the germline V gene, CDR1 is SQVTM and CDR2 is ANQGSEA. CDR3: CSVESYNEQFF. CDR3 DNA: TGCAGCGTTGAAAGCTACAATGAGCAGTTCTTC.

There are many counts of this clonotype. V usage is TRBV5-1 and J usage is TRBJ2-5, with 7 bases lining up with TRBD1. The CDR3 consists of 15 residues. Germline loops: CDR1 SGHRS, CDR2 YFSETQ. The trim removed 1 base at V and 1 base at J, leaving 4 bases unmatched. The DNA of the CDR3 is TGCGCCAGCAGCTTGTCGAACAGGGGCCAAGAGACCCAGTACTTC. This encodes CASSLSNRGQETQYF.

By share, this clonotype ranks as medium-sized (0.01 to 0.1%). The rearrangement uses TRBV11-2 and TRBJ2-3; no firm D call. The CDR3 sequence is 12 residues long. Deletions cut 5 bases from V and 5 bases from J, with 8 bases between. Germline CDR1 SGHAT, CDR2 FQNNGV. The DNA of the CDR3 is TGTGCCAGCAGCATCGGACGAGATACGCAGTATTTT. It yields the protein CASSIGRDTQYF.

This clonotype was seen many times. The rearrangement joins TRBV27 to TRBJ2-5; no clear D gene. Trimming shortened V by 6 bases and J by 5 bases, and 13 bases separated the two germline ends. CDR1 is MNHEY and CDR2 is SMNVEV in the germline V gene (reference sequence). This CDR3 region has 13 residues. In DNA form, the CDR3 reads TGTGCCAGCAGACCCACTTTCCCGGAGACCCAGTACTTC. It encodes CASRPTFPETQYF.

This clonotype was observed at least ten times. The gene calls are TRBV12-3 or TRBV12-4 and TRBJ1-2; D is perhaps TRBD1 (5 bases). This CDR3 has 13 residues. Trimming removed 11 bases from V and 6 bases from J, with 19 bases in between. The CDR3 is CALRGEGVDGYTF. The CDR3 coding sequence is TGTGCCCTCCGGGGGGAGGGAGTCGATGGCTACACCTTC.

The table lists this clonotype with a few counts. The rearrangement joins TRBV15 to TRBJ1-3, with D hard to call. CDR1 is LNHNV and CDR2 is YYDKDF in the germline V gene (reference sequence). The CDR3 is 14 amino acids. V was cut by 1 base and J by 0 bases, with 4 bases left in between. The chain's CDR3 is CATSRGDSGNTIYF. The CDR3 coding sequence is TGTGCCACCAGCAGAGGAGACTCTGGAAACACCATATATTTT.

This clonotype came up many times. J is TRBJ2-7 and V is TRBV29-1; D possibly uses TRBD1 or TRBD2 (5 bases each). Germline CDR1 SQVTM, CDR2 ANQGSEA. The CDR3 is 12 amino acids. Trimming cost V 6 bases and J 7 bases, with 16 bases left between them. The DNA of the CDR3 is TGCAGCGTCCGGACCCCAGGGAGTGAGCAGTACTTC. This encodes CSVRTPGSEQYF.

The chain recombines TRBV20-1 with TRBJ2-1; 7 nucleotides line up with TRBD2. V dropped 0 bases and J dropped 4; count of bases not matched to a gene: 15. CDR1 is DFQATT and CDR2 is SNEGSKA in the germline V gene (reference sequence). This CDR3 is built from 18 residues. The chain's CDR3 is CSARDPGREGLGYNEQFF. Written as DNA, the CDR3 is TGCAGTGCTAGAGATCCTGGAAGGGAGGGCCTAGGTTACAATGAGCAGTTCTTC.

This clonotype ranks as medium-sized (0.01 to 0.1%). The rearrangement uses TRBV12-3 or TRBV12-4 and TRBJ1-5, with D hard to call. Trimming pared 2 bases from V and 3 bases from J, leaving 8 bases between. The CDR3 is 14 residues long. This chain's CDR3 is CASSLSQNNQPQHF. As DNA, the CDR3 is TGTGCCAGCAGTTTAAGTCAGAACAATCAGCCCCAGCATTTT.

This clonotype was observed once. The V call is TRBV18, the J call TRBJ1-1; D unclear. Germline assignment: CDR1 KGHSH and CDR2 LQKENI. V lost 6 bases to trimming and J lost 1 base, with 12 bases between them. The CDR3 extends over 14 amino acids. CDR3 nucleotides: TGTGCCAGCTCCCAGGCGTTCCGGAACACTGAAGCTTTCTTT. Amino acids: CASSQAFRNTEAFF.

This clonotype was picked up many times. The chain is built from TRBV28 and TRBJ2-5, with 10 bases aligning to TRBD2. Germline CDR1 and CDR2: MDHEN and SYDVKM. V shed 2 bases and J 5 bases; nucleotides not matched to a gene: 8. The CDR3 runs 16 residues. CDR3 nucleotide sequence: TGTGCCAGCAGTTTAACCCTCCTAGCGGGGGCTGAGACCCAGTACTTC. Amino acid sequence: CASSLTLLAGAETQYF.

This chain connects TRBV14 to TRBJ2-3; TRBD2 aligns across 8 bases. Germline values: CDR1 SGHDN, CDR2 FVKESK. V lost 4 bases and J lost 5; bases outside the gene matches: 8. The CDR3 extends over 15 amino acids. This CDR3 is CASSPRRLAGDTQYF. In DNA form, the CDR3 reads TGTGCCAGCAGCCCCCGACGGCTAGCGGGAGATACGCAGTATTTT.

The sample holds many counts of this clonotype. This rearrangement joins TRBV7-2 to TRBJ1-2; perhaps TRBD1 as D (6 bases). The V end lost 5 bases, the J end lost 5 bases, and 9 bases lay between the germline ends. Germline V CDR1 and CDR2: SGHTA, FQGNSA. The CDR3 contains 12 residues. CDR3 DNA sequence: TGTGCCAGCAGCCCCGGACAGTATGGCTACACCTTC. Residues: CASSPGQYGYTF. Drawing the rest from reference TRBV7-2 and TRBJ1-2, the complete variable domain is GAGVSQSPSNKVTEKGKDVELRCDPISGHTALYWYRQSLGQGLEFLIYFQGNSAPDKSGLPSDRFSAERTGGSVSTLTIQRTQQEDSAVYLCASSPGQYGYTFGSGTRLTVV.

This clonotype was counted ten times or more. The chain combines TRBV19 with TRBJ2-3; D is undetermined. The CDR3 totals 14 residues. The germline V and J ends were trimmed by 1 base and 2 bases, with 7 bases remaining between them. The V gene's germline CDR1 is LNHDA and CDR2 SQIVND (reference sequence). CDR3 protein: CASSIGRNTDTQYF. For the CDR3, the DNA is TGTGCCAGTAGTATAGGGCGGAACACAGATACGCAGTATTTT.

This clonotype ranks as medium-sized. The J gene is TRBJ2-3, the V gene TRBV28; TRBD1 might be the D (5 bases). V lost 6 bases and J lost 14, with 21 bases in between. The CDR3 runs 13 residues. The V gene's germline CDR1 is MDHEN and CDR2 SYDVKM. In nucleotides, the CDR3 is TGTGCCAGCAGATCAACCTACAGGACCGTCATGTATTTT. It translates to CASRSTYRTVMYF.

This clonotype has at least ten counts. The rearrangement uses TRBV5-4 and TRBJ2-3; D may match TRBD1 or TRBD2 (5 bases each). The CDR3 consists of 15 residues. Germline loops: CDR1 SGHNT, CDR2 YYREEE (reference sequence). V lost 5 bases and J lost 1, with 14 bases in between. The CDR3 DNA reads TGTGCCAGCAGGTCAGCCAGGGACCGCACAGATACGCAGTATTTT. Its protein product is CASRSARDRTDTQYF.

This clonotype came up many times. The chain has TRBV7-9 and TRBJ1-1, with D uncertain. The CDR3 totals 12 residues. Trimming pared 3 bases from V and 2 bases from J, leaving 4 bases between. Germline V gene lookup returns CDR1 SEHNR and CDR2 FQNEAQ (reference sequence). The CDR3 nucleotides are TGTGCCAGCAGCTTCCCTAACACTGAAGCTTTCTTT. Translation: CASSFPNTEAFF.

The table lists this clonotype with many counts. The chain is built from TRBV5-1 and TRBJ2-3, with a possible D match to TRBD1 (6 bases). Germline loops: CDR1 SGHRS, CDR2 YFSETQ. The CDR3 sequence is 15 residues long. V lost 3 bases, J lost 3 bases, and 14 bases lay in between. CDR3 sequence: CASSYREPLTDTQYF. The CDR3 DNA reads TGCGCCAGCAGCTACAGGGAGCCCCTGACAGATACGCAGTATTTT.

CDR3 nucleotides: TGTGCCAGCAGTTACTCGGGACAGGGCCTTCAGCCCCAGCATTTT. It yields the protein CASSYSGQGLQPQHF. The V and J genes are TRBV6-6 and TRBJ1-5; 9 nucleotides agree with TRBD1. This CDR3 region has 15 residues. V dropped 0 bases and J dropped 6; count of bases not matched to a gene: 3. Germline V lookup: CDR1 MNHNY, CDR2 SVGAGI (reference sequence).

Ten or more counts support this clonotype. The genes are TRBV5-6 and TRBJ2-5; D is possibly TRBD2 (5 bases). Trimming left V 1 base short and J 5 bases short, with 9 bases between. The CDR3 runs 13 residues. Germline-derived CDR1 and CDR2 are SGHDT and YYEEEE. The CDR3 protein is CASSLRTGETQYF. For the CDR3, the DNA is TGTGCCAGCAGCTTGCGGACTGGGGAGACCCAGTACTTC.

This chain joins TRBV6-2 or TRBV6-3 and TRBJ2-1; 16 bases match TRBD2. The V gene's germline CDR1 is MNHEY and CDR2 SVGEGT. The CDR3 has 20 residues. V dropped 6 bases and J dropped 6; count of bases not matched to a gene: 17. DNA for the CDR3: TGTGCCAGCAGCACCCGCCGGTTGGGACTAGCGGGGGGGCATGGCAATGAGCAGTTCTTC. It codes for CASSTRRLGLAGGHGNEQFF.

This clonotype was counted between two and nine times. V and J are TRBV6-5 and TRBJ2-1; a weak D match, TRBD1 (6 bases). Germline CDR1 MNHEY, CDR2 SVGAGI. The V gene lost 0 bases and the J gene lost 0 bases, with 9 bases spanning the gap. The length of the CDR3 is 16 residues. The CDR3, as DNA: TGTGCCAGCAGTTACTCCCCGGACAGCTCCTACAATGAGCAGTTCTTC. Amino acids: CASSYSPDSSYNEQFF.